Sequencing of this T cell receptor (beta chain) was carried out in a study of CD8+ T cells in alopecia areata. Study in general: Tofacitinib administration to treated patients was oral, at 5 to 10 mg twice daily. Study observations and caveats: Especially in alopecia totalis/universalis, lesional scalp showed greater clonality than normal scalp did. Many expanded lesional clones persisted during tofacitinib (in both scalp and blood).

Sample treatment: oral pan-JAK inhibitor, 5-10 mg twice daily. Those with alopecia areata gave lesional scalp punch biopsies and peripheral blood. Trimming removed 5 bases from V and 4 bases from J, with 16 bases in between. This CDR3 has 15 amino acids. Germline loops: CDR1 MNHEY, CDR2 SVGAGI. On this clone itself: What it binds is unknown.

Once RNA had been extracted, it was reverse transcribed into cDNA to act as the sequencing template. The repertoire was sequenced with immunoSEQ multiplex PCR; TCRdb's copy has only in-frame clones and lacks some. The table includes about 64,000 clones, around 45% detected once. This sequence originates from a human donor with alopecia areata. Sequencing was performed on CD8+ T cells sorted from blood, taken around week 37, from a patient treated with tofacitinib. This chain joins TRBV6-5 and TRBJ2-3; TRBD1 might be the D (5 bases). DNA for the CDR3: TGTGCCAGCAGTCCCCTGCAGGGCGGAGCAGATACGCAGTATTTT. The encoded protein is CASSPLQGGADTQYF.